What follows is one T cell receptor (beta chain) and its context. This entry is derived from a study of patients and donors after allogeneic stem cell transplantation. TCRdb re-called the RT-PCR reads through MiXCR, storing one row per CDR3 protein. The repertoire includes 65,000 to 80,000 distinct CDR3 sequences, about 30% of them detected once, and around a quarter sits in the top ten. The CDR3 runs to 16 residues. V shed 4 bases and J 0 bases; nucleotides not matched to a gene: 8. Per germline, CDR1 SGHRS and CDR2 YFSETQ. Sequencing input: blood, either unsorted or a sorted T cell fraction (not recorded which). The chain combines TRBV5-1 with TRBJ2-3, with 7 bases matching TRBD2. This sequence originates from a human donor who was either an allogeneic HSCT recipient or a stem cell or donor lymphocyte infusion donor (not recorded which). It is not recorded whose cells these are; they may come from a transplant donor. The CDR3 loop is CASSAGTIGSTDTQYF. The CDR3, as DNA: TGCGCCAGCAGCGCGGGGACTATAGGGAGCACAGATACGCAGTATTTT.